Included here is one TCR beta chain sequence, with context. What it binds is not known. This sample is part of a study of cytomegalovirus exposure and HLA in healthy donors. Study outcomes and limitations: Cytomegalovirus status was reportedly diagnosed by the classifier with high sensitivity and specificity. Previously analyzed data showed that most TCR beta V segments were productive at a frequency of about 87% or about 30%. An analysis that came later showed most CMV-associated TCR beta chains appearing HLA-restricted. Analyses of presence and absence presupposed an approximately uniform sequencing depth across donors.

Primers included in the PCR were 60 Vbeta and 13 Jbeta primers. TCRdb's copy holds only in-frame clones and misses some; the assay was immunoSEQ multiplex PCR. The data contain 150,000 to 200,000 clones, 82% of them seen just once; the ten biggest clones take up around 0.75%. Per the germline V gene, CDR1 is MGHRA and CDR2 is YSYEKL. V was pared by 8 bases and J by 5 bases, with 6 bases between. This CDR3 comprises 11 residues. The clonotype originates from a woman aged 18-29 years in good health and CMV-seronegative. Sequenced input: PBMCs. The chain has TRBV4-1 and TRBJ2-2; D gene ambiguous. CDR3 bases: TGCGCCAGCGGAGTTACCGGGGAGCTGTTTTTT. Its translation: CASGVTGELFF.